The 27 T cell receptor beta chains in this list originate from one sample, sequenced in a study of T cells in tumors after PD-1 blockade (dated by TCRdb to between 2018 and 2021). The time point tag for this specimen amounts to: after anti-PD-1 therapy. Libraries were made using the immunoSEQ multiplex PCR assay. The source is immuneACCESS, and TCRdb retained only in-frame sequences with V and J called. Part of the clones is not carried over; for the studies checked, unresolved V genes explain less than half of this, and the remainder is unexplained. Within this sample are roughly 8,000 clones, with about 59% of them counted one time only. The ten largest account for 3.5% to 5% of the sample. Sequenced material: tumor tissue, taken after anti-PD-1 treatment. Receptor source: a human donor with basal cell carcinoma.

To note about this clone: Other nucleotide sequences from this sample produce the same CDR3. This chain links TRBV14 with TRBJ1-1; the D is unclear. Between the trimmed V and J ends, which lost 1 base and 0 bases, there was a span of 6 bases. Per the germline V gene, CDR1 is SGHDN and CDR2 is FVKESK. The CDR3 spans 14 residues. This CDR3 is CASSQAGMNTEAFF. Written as DNA, the CDR3 is TGTGCCAGCAGCCAAGCCGGCATGAACACTGAAGCTTTCTTT.

The chain recombines TRBV6-6 with TRBJ1-6; D uncertain. V was clipped by 6 bases and J by 1 base, with 7 bases between them. The germline gives CDR1 MNHNY, CDR2 SVGAGI (reference sequence). The CDR3 consists of 14 residues. Here the CDR3 reads CASRIKSYNSPLHF. The CDR3 DNA reads as TGTGCCAGCAGGATTAAATCCTATAATTCACCCCTCCACTTT.

CDR3 sequence (DNA): TGTGCCAGCAGTTCCCAACAGGGGAGCTCCTACAATGAGCAGTTCTTC. Protein sequence: CASSSQQGSSYNEQFF. The V gene is TRBV6-5, the J gene TRBJ2-1; 7 bases line up with TRBD1. After removal of 4 bases from V and 0 bases from J, the junction contained 6 bases not matched to a gene. This CDR3 is built from 16 residues. The germline CDR1 and CDR2 sequences are MNHEY and SVGAGI.

V and J are TRBV6-2 or TRBV6-3 and TRBJ2-5; 9 positions agree with TRBD2. From germline, CDR1 is MNHEY and CDR2 SVGEGT. After removal of 2 bases from V and 2 bases from J, the junction contained 6 bases not matched to a gene. This CDR3 region has 16 residues. CDR3 bases: TGTGCCAGCAGTTACCGTCTAGCGGGGACTCAAGAGACCCAGTACTTC. Amino acids: CASSYRLAGTQETQYF.

J is TRBJ1-5 and V is TRBV7-2; the D gene is possibly TRBD1 (6 bases). Germline CDR1 is SGHTA and CDR2 is FQGNSA. V shed 1 base and J shed 6 bases, with 22 bases lying between them. CDR3 length: 18 residues. In DNA form, the CDR3 reads TGTGCCAGCAGCTTAGTTTTGGGGGCGGGGGCTCGGGTTCAGCCCCAGCATTTT. Translation: CASSLVLGAGARVQPQHF.

In this sample, this clone turned up a few times. The chain couples TRBV6-2 or TRBV6-3 to TRBJ1-4; no definite D call. Trimming cost V 3 bases and J 5 bases, with 13 bases left between them. From germline, CDR1 is MNHEY and CDR2 SVGEGT. CDR3 length: 15 amino acids. The CDR3: CASSYGQQMNEKLFF. For the CDR3, the DNA is TGTGCCAGCAGTTATGGCCAACAGATGAATGAAAAACTGTTTTTT.

The chain combines TRBV6-4 with TRBJ2-3, with TRBD2 matching 10 bases. CDR1 is MRHNA, CDR2 SNTAGT, per germline. The V and J ends lost 3 bases and 2 bases, in that order; junction bases with no gene match: 8. This CDR3 spans 17 amino acids. CDR3: CASSEVSGGSSTDTQYF. The CDR3 DNA reads as TGTGCCAGCAGTGAAGTTAGCGGGGGGTCCTCCACAGATACGCAGTATTTT.

This chain joins TRBV30 and TRBJ2-3; a weak D match, TRBD2 (5 bases). The CDR3 has 13 amino acids. Trimming stripped 2 bases from V and 2 bases from J, with 8 bases between. Germline values: CDR1 GTSNPN, CDR2 SVGIG (reference sequence). DNA of the CDR3: TGTGCCTGGAGTACTAGATCCACAGATACGCAGTATTTT. Protein product: CAWSTRSTDTQYF.

The genes are TRBV28 and TRBJ1-2; perhaps TRBD1 as D (6 bases). This CDR3 has 12 amino acids. Trimming left V 6 bases short and J 4 bases short, with 9 bases between. CDR1 and CDR2 from the germline V gene are MDHEN and SYDVKM. This CDR3 is CASSPDSYGYTF. Written as DNA, the CDR3 is TGTGCCAGCAGCCCGGACAGCTATGGCTACACCTTC.

Turning to this clone: At the DNA level, this CDR3 is encoded by other sequences in the same sample as well. This chain connects TRBV14 to TRBJ1-1; no clear D. The V end lost 4 bases, the J end lost 0 bases, and 9 bases lay between the germline ends. The CDR3 extends over 14 amino acids. Germline-derived CDR1 and CDR2 are SGHDN and FVKESK. DNA of the CDR3: TGTGCCAGCAGCCTCGCGGGGATGAACACTGAAGCTTTCTTT. This gives the protein CASSLAGMNTEAFF.

In this sample, this clone turned up a few times. This chain connects TRBV19 to TRBJ1-1; D is unclear. Per germline, CDR1 LNHDA and CDR2 SQIVND (reference sequence). V shed 6 bases and J shed 0 bases, with 17 bases lying between them. This CDR3 has 16 amino acids. CDR3 amino acids: CASRRVLEHMNTEAFF. CDR3 in DNA: TGTGCCAGTAGAAGAGTATTGGAGCACATGAACACTGAAGCTTTCTTT.

This clone was detected only a few times. The CDR3 DNA follows: TGTGCCAGTAGTATAGACCGGGACATCACTGAAGCTTTCTTT. Translated: CASSIDRDITEAFF. The chain couples TRBV19 to TRBJ1-1, with a tentative D call TRBD1 (6 bases). Trimming took off 0 bases at V and 4 bases at J, with 9 bases between the two ends. The CDR3 covers 14 residues. Germline CDR1 LNHDA, CDR2 SQIVND (reference sequence).

V is TRBV6-1 and J is TRBJ1-1, with a possible D match to TRBD1 (5 bases). Trimming left V 2 bases short and J 0 bases short, with 16 bases between. Germline V lookup: CDR1 MNHNS, CDR2 SASEGT. The CDR3 loop spans 17 amino acids. The CDR3, as DNA: TGTGCCAGCAGTGAACTCCGGGACCCTTTGATGAACACTGAAGCTTTCTTT. Translating it yields CASSELRDPLMNTEAFF.

The chain recombines TRBV7-8 with TRBJ1-3; D not certain. The germline CDR1 and CDR2 sequences are SGHVS and FQNEAQ. V was shortened by 1 base and J by 1 base, with 5 bases between the two germline ends. The CDR3 totals 14 residues. CDR3 nucleotide sequence: TGTGCCAGCAGCTTAGGTTCATCTGGAAACACCATATATTTT. It translates to CASSLGSSGNTIYF.

The chain joins TRBV5-7 to TRBJ1-2; D remains unclear. TRBV5-7 is recorded as an ORF, its role being uncertain. There are 14 residues in the CDR3. Between the trimmed V and J ends, which lost 4 bases and 8 bases, there was a span of 18 bases. This CDR3 reads CASSPLKGPWGYTF. CDR3 nucleotide sequence: TGTGCCAGCAGCCCCCTCAAGGGCCCTTGGGGCTACACCTTC.

This clone was observed a few times. The V call is TRBV10-3, the J call TRBJ2-1, with a weak D call TRBD2 (6 bases). Germline CDR1 reads ENHRY; CDR2 reads SYGVKD. The CDR3 contains 13 residues. V was cut by 0 bases and J by 12 bases, with 12 bases left in between. CDR3 in amino acids: CAISESGGFGQFF. In nucleotides, the CDR3 is TGTGCCATCAGTGAGTCGGGGGGATTTGGGCAGTTCTTC.

The V call is TRBV18, the J call TRBJ2-7; no clear D. CDR1 and CDR2 from the germline V gene are KGHSH and LQKENI. This CDR3 is 14 amino acids long. V was shortened by 1 base and J by 2 bases, with 9 bases between the two germline ends. CDR3 sequence reads: CASSPLVRPYEQYF. Written as DNA, the CDR3 is TGTGCCAGCTCACCACTTGTCAGACCCTACGAGCAGTACTTC.

The chain uses TRBV7-8 and TRBJ2-2, with TRBD1 identical over 8 bases. The CDR3 is 14 amino acids. J lost 6 bases, V lost 4 bases, and 4 bases had no gene match. Per germline, CDR1 SGHVS and CDR2 FQNEAQ. This CDR3 reads CASSSDRVPGELFF. Here the CDR3 DNA reads TGTGCCAGCAGCTCGGACAGGGTTCCCGGGGAGCTGTTTTTT.

The table lists this clone with a few counts. The junction departs from germline at one end; a sequencing error may be responsible. J is TRBJ2-1 and V is TRBV7-2; 10 bases agree with TRBD2. CDR3 length: 14 residues. From germline, CDR1 is SGHTA and CDR2 FQGNSA. The chain's CDR3 is CASSLAGVLNEQFF. DNA for the CDR3: TGTGCCAGCAGCCTAGCGGGGGTGTTGAATGAGCAGTTCTTC.

This chain uses TRBV29-1 with TRBJ1-1; perhaps TRBD1 as D (6 bases). Germline loops: CDR1 SQVTM, CDR2 ANQGSEA. The CDR3 sequence is 14 residues long. Trimming cost V 5 bases and J 1 base, with 14 bases left between them. The CDR3 DNA follows: TGCAGCGTTTTAACGGGACAAAAGAACACTGAAGCTTTCTTT. This codes for CSVLTGQKNTEAFF.

This chain connects TRBV4-1 to TRBJ1-4; D might be TRBD1 (5 bases). V lost 10 bases to trimming and J lost 6 bases, with 15 bases between them. Germline CDR1 MGHRA, CDR2 YSYEKL. CDR3 length: 13 residues. CDR3 in amino acids: CATATVGDEKLFF. The CDR3 DNA reads TGCGCCACCGCGACCGTGGGGGATGAAAAACTGTTTTTT.

The rearrangement uses TRBV9 and TRBJ1-1, with D hard to call. Looked up from germline, CDR1 is SGDLS and CDR2 is YYNGEE. This CDR3 is 15 amino acids long. The germline V and J ends were trimmed by 0 bases and 1 base, with 10 bases remaining between them. CDR3 region: CASSVEGQENTEAFF. The DNA of the CDR3 is TGTGCCAGCAGCGTAGAAGGGCAGGAGAACACTGAAGCTTTCTTT.

The rearrangement links TRBV5-4 to TRBJ2-1, with TRBD1 as a possible D gene (5 bases). Trimming took off 1 base at V and 4 bases at J, with 15 bases between the two ends. CDR3 length equals 16 residues. Germline CDR1 is SGHNT and CDR2 is YYREEE (reference sequence). The CDR3 protein is CASSLFKGQGYNEQFF. CDR3 coding DNA: TGTGCCAGCAGCTTGTTCAAGGGGCAGGGTTACAATGAGCAGTTCTTC.

The chain uses TRBV4-1 and TRBJ2-7; D not resolved. The germline V gene has CDR1 MGHRA and CDR2 YSYEKL. CDR3 length equals 15 residues. Trimming stripped 0 bases from V and 5 bases from J, with 14 bases between. The CDR3, as DNA: TGCGCCAGCAGCCAAGATGGGTTCGCAAGCGACGAGCAGTACTTC. Translation: CASSQDGFASDEQYF.

This chain links TRBV7-6 with TRBJ1-1; 7 bases are shared with TRBD1. This CDR3 has 15 amino acids. CDR1 is SGHVS and CDR2 is FNYEAQ in the germline V gene. The junction had 10 bases not matched to a gene; V was cut back by 5 bases and J by 4 bases. The CDR3 DNA reads as TGTGCCAGCAGCCAAGCTACAGGGGCTGCCACTGAAGCTTTCTTT. It is translated as CASSQATGAATEAFF.

The chain recombines TRBV19 with TRBJ1-3; D call uncertain. The CDR3 is 15 residues long. In germline, CDR1 is LNHDA, CDR2 SQIVND (reference sequence). V shed 5 bases and J shed 0 bases, with 11 bases lying between them. The CDR3 coding sequence is TGTGCCAGTAGTCAAGATCTTTACTCTGGAAACACCATATATTTT. It specifies CASSQDLYSGNTIYF.

CDR3 coding DNA: TGTGCCAGCAGCGTAGACCGGGGGAACACTGAAGCTTTCTTT. It specifies CASSVDRGNTEAFF. The chain uses TRBV9 and TRBJ1-1; D unresolved. The CDR3 spans 14 residues. Between the trimmed V and J ends, which lost 0 bases and 1 base, there was a span of 7 bases. Germline CDR1 reads SGDLS; CDR2 reads YYNGEE.